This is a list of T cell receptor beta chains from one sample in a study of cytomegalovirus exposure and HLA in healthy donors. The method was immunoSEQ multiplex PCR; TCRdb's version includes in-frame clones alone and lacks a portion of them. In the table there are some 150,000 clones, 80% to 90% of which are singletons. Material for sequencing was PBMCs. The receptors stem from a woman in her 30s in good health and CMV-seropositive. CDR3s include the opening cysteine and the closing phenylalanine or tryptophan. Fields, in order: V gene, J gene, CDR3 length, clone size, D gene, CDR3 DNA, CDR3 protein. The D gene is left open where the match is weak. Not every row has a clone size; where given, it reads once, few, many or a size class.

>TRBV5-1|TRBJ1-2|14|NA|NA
TGCGCCAGCAGCACCACAGCGGGGACCTATGGCTACACCTTC
CASSTTAGTYGYTF
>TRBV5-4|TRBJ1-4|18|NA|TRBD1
TGTGCCAGCAGCTTGGGACAGGGGGCTACCTCAACTAATGAAAAACTGTTTTTT
CASSLGQGATSTNEKLFF
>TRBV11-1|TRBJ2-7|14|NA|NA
TGTGCCAGCAGCTTATGGACAGCCGGTTACGAGCAGTACTTC
CASSLWTAGYEQYF
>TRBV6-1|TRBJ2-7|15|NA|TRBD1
TGTGCCAGCACCAATTTAGGGACAGCTACCTACGAGCAGTACTTC
CASTNLGTATYEQYF
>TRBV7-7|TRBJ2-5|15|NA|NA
TGTGCCAGCAGCTTTAGCGGAGAGTACCAAGAGACCCAGTACTTC
CASSFSGEYQETQYF
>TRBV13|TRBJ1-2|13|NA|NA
TGTGCCAGCAGCTTAGACGGGGTACCTGGCTACACCTTC
CASSLDGVPGYTF
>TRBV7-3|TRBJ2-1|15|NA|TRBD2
TGTGCCAGCAGCGGGCATGGCGGGGGTTTGAATGAGCAGTTCTTC
CASSGHGGGLNEQFF
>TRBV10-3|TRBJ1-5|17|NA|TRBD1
TGTGCCATCAGTGAGTGGGATTCGGCAGGGGGCTGCCAGCCCCAGCATTTT
CAISEWDSAGGCQPQHF
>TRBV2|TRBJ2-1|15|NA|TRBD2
TGTGCCAGCAGTCCTGGACTAGCGGGGGCGGATGAGCAGTTCTTC
CASSPGLAGADEQFF
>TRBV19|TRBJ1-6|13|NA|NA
TGTGCCAGTAGTATAACGGTCAATTCACCCCTCCACTTT
CASSITVNSPLHF
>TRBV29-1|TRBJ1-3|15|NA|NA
TGCAGCGTTGAAGATCTCGCACTCTTAGGAAACACCATATATTTT
CSVEDLALLGNTIYF
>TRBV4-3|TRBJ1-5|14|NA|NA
TGCGCCAGCAGCCAAGATCTGTACAATCAGCCCCAGCATTTT
CASSQDLYNQPQHF
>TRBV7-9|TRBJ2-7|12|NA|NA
TGTGCCAGCAGCCTTTGGCAGTACGAGCAGTACTTC
CASSLWQYEQYF
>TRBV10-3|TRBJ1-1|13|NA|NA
TGTGCCATCAGTGAGTCGAGAAACACTGAAGCTTTCTTT
CAISESRNTEAFF
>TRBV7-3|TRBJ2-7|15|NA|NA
TGTGCCAGCAGCTTAGAAGGCGGTCCCAGCTACGAGCAGTACTTC
CASSLEGGPSYEQYF
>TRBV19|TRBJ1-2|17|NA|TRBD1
TGTGCCAGTAGTGTGACAGGGGGCGCCTTAGTCTCCTATGGCTACACCTTC
CASSVTGGALVSYGYTF
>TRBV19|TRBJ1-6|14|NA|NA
TGTGCCAGTGGAGTAAGCTCCTATAATTCACCCCTCCACTTT
CASGVSSYNSPLHF
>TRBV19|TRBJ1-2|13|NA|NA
TGTGCCAGTGAGGTATCCTTCACGCGTGGCTACACCTTC
CASEVSFTRGYTF
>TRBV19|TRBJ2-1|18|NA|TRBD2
TGTGCCAGTAGTATCCCAGGTTCCCTAGCGGGGGGGAGCAATGAGCAGTTCTTC
CASSIPGSLAGGSNEQFF
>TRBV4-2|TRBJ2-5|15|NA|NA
TGTGCCAGCAGCCAAGACCCCGGGAGCCGCGAGACCCAGTACTTC
CASSQDPGSRETQYF
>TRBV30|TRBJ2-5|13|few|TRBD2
TGTGCCTCGCGCGGGGGGCGCTGGGAGACCCAGTACTTC
CASRGGRWETQYF
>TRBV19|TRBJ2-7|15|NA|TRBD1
TGTGCCAGTAGAAAGAGGGGACAGGGAACCTACGAGCAGTACTTC
CASRKRGQGTYEQYF
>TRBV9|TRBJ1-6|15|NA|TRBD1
TGTGCCAGCAGCGCCCGACAGGGGAGTAATTCACCCCTCCACTTT
CASSARQGSNSPLHF
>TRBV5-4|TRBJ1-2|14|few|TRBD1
TGTGCCAGCAGCCCCGGACAGGGGAACTATGGCTACACCTTC
CASSPGQGNYGYTF
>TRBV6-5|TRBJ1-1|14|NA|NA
TGTGCCAGCAGTTACGACACAGGGTATGCTGAAGCTTTCTTT
CASSYDTGYAEAFF
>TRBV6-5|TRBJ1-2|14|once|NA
TGTGCCACACGACGCGGGGGACCTAACTATGGCTACACCTTC
CATRRGGPNYGYTF
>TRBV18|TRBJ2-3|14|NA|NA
TGTGCCAGCTCACCCGGGATAAGCACAGATACGCAGTATTTT
CASSPGISTDTQYF
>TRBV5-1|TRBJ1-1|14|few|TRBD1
TGCGCCAGCAGGGAACAGGGGACGAACACTGAAGCTTTCTTT
CASREQGTNTEAFF
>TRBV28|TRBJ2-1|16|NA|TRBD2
TGTGCCAGCAGTCCTCCACTAGCGGGGGGCGACAATGAGCAGTTCTTC
CASSPPLAGGDNEQFF
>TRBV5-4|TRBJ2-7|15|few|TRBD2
TGTGCCAGCACCGAGGACAGTGGACGGGCGGGAGGGCAGTACTTC
CASTEDSGRAGGQYF
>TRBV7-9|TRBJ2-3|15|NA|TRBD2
TGTGCCAGCAACTTCCTTGGGGGGGATGCAGATACGCAGTATTTT
CASNFLGGDADTQYF
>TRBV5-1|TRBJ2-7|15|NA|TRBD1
TGCGCCAGCAGCTTGGCAGGGGGCAGAATCTACGAGCAGTACTTC
CASSLAGGRIYEQYF
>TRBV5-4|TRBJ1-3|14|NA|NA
TGTGCCAGCAGCCGCCGCGGGGGGAAAGACACCATATATTTT
CASSRRGGKDTIYF